This T cell receptor beta chain was profiled in a study of blood T cell repertoires in COVID-19. Study information: COVID-19 samples from acute and convalescent phases originated in the United States, Italy and Spain. PBMCs, B-cell-depleted T cells, or T cells were the source of the cDNA or gDNA that made up the material.

Original analysis: For nucleated cells, counts were estimated from reference gene primer amplification. TCRdb's copy holds only in-frame clones and misses some; the assay was immunoSEQ multiplex PCR. The DNA gave D and trimming, while V, J and clone size come from that table. The table includes tens of thousands of clones, over 70% detected once. The CDR3 sequence is 14 residues long. Germline CDR1 is SEHNR and CDR2 is FQNEAQ (reference sequence). Trimming shortened V by 3 bases and J by 4 bases, and 12 bases separated the two germline ends. The chain has TRBV7-9 and TRBJ1-2, with a weak D call TRBD1 (6 bases). The TCR originated in an elderly man with active or convalescent COVID-19. What was sequenced was peripheral blood. The CDR3 sequence is CASSFGQGLYGYTF. The CDR3 coding sequence is TGTGCCAGCAGCTTTGGCCAGGGGCTCTATGGCTACACCTTC.